This TCR beta chain stems from a study of T-cell memory formation after mild COVID-19 (dated by TCRdb to about 2021). Turning to the overall study: TCR sequence clusters from the two donors were largely donor specific. Longitudinal TCRalpha and TCRbeta repertoire sequencing tracked T-cell clones expanding and contracting after mild COVID-19 in a couple of donors. Two young, previously healthy adult volunteers made up the cohort, one male and one female. Results and caveats for the whole study, not just this receptor: Clones contracting from day 15 to 85 had balanced CD4/CD8 phenotypes, while a second wave expanding from day 15 to 37 was biased towards CD4+. SARS-CoV-2 specificity was not confirmed for the second-wave clones peaking on day 37. The study covered only a couple of mild cases, and larger cohorts including severe cases with pre-infection samples were considered necessary. Contracting CD4+ clones turned up mainly in the CM and EM memory subsets, whereas EMRA was where CD8+ clones were enriched. Some responding clones were detected in pre-infection memory, suggesting pre-existing cross-reactive memory T cells joined the SARS-CoV-2 response.

The CDR3 has 11 amino acids, counting the end cysteine and phenylalanine. Only the CDR3 region is kept as DNA, spanning 33 bases read in frame from base 1. V drops 10 bases and J drops 6 bases, leaving 10 bases in between. PBMCs were isolated by Ficoll-Paque density gradient centrifugation. Points on this clonotype: Its antigen is unknown. No much larger clonotype is one base removed from it; base qualities were not supplied.

TCRdb lists the instrument as Illumina NovaSeq 6000. TCRalpha and TCRbeta cDNA libraries were constructed by 5'RACE with constant-segment primers, with sample barcodes and unique molecular identifiers being introduced. Trizol reagent was used to extract RNA from every sample. The libraries were amplified in two PCR steps, and the second step added a second sample barcode and Illumina TruSeq adapters. Sequencing of the libraries was done on an Illumina NovaSeq, producing 2 x 150 bp paired-end reads. For the original study's pipeline: The reads were demultiplexed and collapsed into UMI-guided consensus sequences using migec v1.2.7. Using mixcr v2.1.11, the UMI consensuses were aligned to TRA and TRB V and J templates and assembled into clonotypes. Expanded or contracted clonotypes were those called significant by both edgeR and NoisET, with noise models trained on biological replicates. For edgeR calls, the cutoffs were a false discovery rate-adjusted p below 0.01 and a log2 fold-change threshold of 1. As an exploratory analysis of dynamics, PCA with hierarchical clustering was applied to max-normalized trajectories of the 1000 most abundant clonotypes. Separately sequenced CD4+ and CD8+ repertoires were used to assign a CD4 or CD8 phenotype to each responding clone. TCRdb applied fastp at Q25 and MiXCR to the public reads, then kept only in-frame beta chains. All rows with the same CDR3 protein become a single entry with the most common DNA and genes. It is TCRdb's table, rather than the study itself, that gives the V and J calls and clone size. Within this sample are approximately 150,000 distinct CDR3 sequences, with under 25% of them counted one time only. Around 2.4% of the sample belongs to the ten largest clones.

Here the chain combines TRBV12-3 or TRBV12-4 and TRBJ2-1; no D segment can be confidently identified. Sequenced material: PBMCs or a T cell subset sorted from them (not recorded which). The receptor was isolated from an adult woman who had mild COVID-19 (a few samples of this study predate the infection). The sample titles of this study are shuffled in the database, so cell type and time point are left out; the donor was told from shared clones. The CDR3 reads as follows: CATLEVNEQFF. The DNA is TGTGCCACGTTAGAGGTCAATGAGCAGTTCTTC.